A selection of T cell receptor beta chains follows, all from one sample in a study of hypomethylating agent response in myelodysplastic syndrome. Profiled with immunoSEQ multiplex PCR; TCRdb holds only in-frame clones, not every one. The data show about 5,400 clones, 83% seen once. The specimen was bone marrow, collected before or after starting hypomethylating agent treatment for myelodysplastic syndrome (not recorded which). These receptor sequences come from a human donor with myelodysplastic syndrome. Each CDR3 is given with its conserved first and last residue. D genes are given only for firm matches. Size is stated for part of the rows, as once, few or many counts, or as a class when the clone is expanded.

abundance	v_gene	d_gene	j_gene	len	CDR3nt	CDR3aa
once	TRBV30	NA	TRBJ2-7	14	TGTGCCTGGAGTAATGTCGGGGGACCCTACGAGCAGTACTTC	CAWSNVGGPYEQYF
NA	TRBV11-3	NA	TRBJ1-6	17	TGTGCCAGCAGCTTAGGCCCCAGGACACATCATAATTCACCCCTCCACTTT	CASSLGPRTHHNSPLHF
NA	TRBV2	NA	TRBJ1-4	11	TGTGCCAGCAGTGAAACAAACGACCGGTTTTTT	CASSETNDRFF
NA	TRBV10-2	TRBD2	TRBJ2-1	16	TGCGCCAGCAGTGACTCTAGCGGGGGGGCCCTCGATGAGCAGTTCTTC	CASSDSSGGALDEQFF
NA	TRBV7-2	NA	TRBJ1-5	13	TGTGCCAGCAGCTTGGACATCAGTCAGCCCCAGCATTTT	CASSLDISQPQHF
NA	TRBV2	TRBD2	TRBJ2-1	15	TGTGCCAGCAGAGCCCTAGCGGGGGGATACAATGAGCAGTTCTTC	CASRALAGGYNEQFF
NA	TRBV7-2	NA	TRBJ1-5	15	TGTGCCAGCAGCTTTGGCAGGGGAGGTGATCAGCCCCAGCATTTT	CASSFGRGGDQPQHF
NA	TRBV19	TRBD2	TRBJ2-1	15	TGTGCCAGTAGTGACCTAGCGGATATTTACAATGAGCAGTTCTTC	CASSDLADIYNEQFF
NA	TRBV5-1	NA	TRBJ1-1	14	TGCGCCAGCAGCACGGGACAAATGAACACTGAAGCTTTCTTT	CASSTGQMNTEAFF
once	TRBV6-6	TRBD2	TRBJ2-7	15	TGTGCCAGCAGCCCAGGACCGGGGGGGCCCTACGAGCAGTACTTC	CASSPGPGGPYEQYF
NA	TRBV5-5	NA	TRBJ2-3	14	TGTGCCAGCAGCCTCGACCCTAGCACAGATACGCAGTATTTT	CASSLDPSTDTQYF